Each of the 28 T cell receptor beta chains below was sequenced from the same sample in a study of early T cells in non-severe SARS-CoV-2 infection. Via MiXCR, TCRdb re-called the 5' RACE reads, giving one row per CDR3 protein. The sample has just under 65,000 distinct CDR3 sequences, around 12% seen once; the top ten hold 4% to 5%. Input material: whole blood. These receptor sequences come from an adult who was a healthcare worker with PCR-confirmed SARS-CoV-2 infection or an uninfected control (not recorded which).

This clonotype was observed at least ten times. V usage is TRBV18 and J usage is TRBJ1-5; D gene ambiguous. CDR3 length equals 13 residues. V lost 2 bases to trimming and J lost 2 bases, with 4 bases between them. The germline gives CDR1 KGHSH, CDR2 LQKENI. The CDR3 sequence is CASSPTGNQPQHF. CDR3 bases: TGTGCCAGCTCACCAACGGGCAATCAGCCCCAGCATTTT.

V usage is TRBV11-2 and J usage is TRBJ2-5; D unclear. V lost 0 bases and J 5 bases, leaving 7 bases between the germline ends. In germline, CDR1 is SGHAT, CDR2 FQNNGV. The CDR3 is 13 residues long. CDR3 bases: TGTGCCAGCAGCTTAGATTTGCGGGAGACCCAGTACTTC. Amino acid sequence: CASSLDLRETQYF.

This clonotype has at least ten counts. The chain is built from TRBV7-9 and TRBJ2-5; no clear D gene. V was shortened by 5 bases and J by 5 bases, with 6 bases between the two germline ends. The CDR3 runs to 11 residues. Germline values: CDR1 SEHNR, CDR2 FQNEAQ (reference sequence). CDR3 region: CASSPSETQYF. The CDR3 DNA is TGTGCCAGCAGCCCCTCGGAGACCCAGTACTTC.

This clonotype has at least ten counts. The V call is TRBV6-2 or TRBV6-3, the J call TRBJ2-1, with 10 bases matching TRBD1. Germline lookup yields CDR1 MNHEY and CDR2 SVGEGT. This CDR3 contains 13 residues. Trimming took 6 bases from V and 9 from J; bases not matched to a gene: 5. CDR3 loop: CASSVTGGGEQFF. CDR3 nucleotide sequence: TGTGCCAGCAGCGTGACAGGGGGCGGTGAGCAGTTCTTC.

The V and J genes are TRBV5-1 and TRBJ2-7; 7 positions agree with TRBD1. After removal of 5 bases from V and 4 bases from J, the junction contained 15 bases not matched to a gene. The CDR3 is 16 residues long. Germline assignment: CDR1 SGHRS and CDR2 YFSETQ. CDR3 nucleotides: TGCGCCAGCAGTAAAGCCCCCGGGACAGAAAATTACGAGCAGTACTTC. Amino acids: CASSKAPGTENYEQYF.

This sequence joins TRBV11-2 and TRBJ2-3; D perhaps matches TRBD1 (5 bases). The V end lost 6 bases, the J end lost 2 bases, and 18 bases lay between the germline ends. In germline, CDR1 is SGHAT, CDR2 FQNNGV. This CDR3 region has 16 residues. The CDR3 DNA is TGTGCCAGCAGTTCCCTCTCCCTAGGGGTCACAGATACGCAGTATTTT. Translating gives CASSSLSLGVTDTQYF.

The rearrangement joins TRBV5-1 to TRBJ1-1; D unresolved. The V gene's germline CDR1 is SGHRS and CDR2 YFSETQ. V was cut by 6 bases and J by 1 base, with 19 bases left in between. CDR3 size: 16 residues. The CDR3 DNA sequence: TGCGCCAGCATGGCGGGAGGGTTGGATGCGAACACTGAAGCTTTCTTT. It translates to CASMAGGLDANTEAFF.

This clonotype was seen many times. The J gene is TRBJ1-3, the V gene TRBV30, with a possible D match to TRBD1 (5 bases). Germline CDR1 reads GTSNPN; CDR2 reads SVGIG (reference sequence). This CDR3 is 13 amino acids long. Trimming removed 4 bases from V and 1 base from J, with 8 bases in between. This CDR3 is CAWNRGSGNTIYF. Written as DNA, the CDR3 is TGTGCCTGGAACCGGGGGTCTGGAAACACCATATATTTT.

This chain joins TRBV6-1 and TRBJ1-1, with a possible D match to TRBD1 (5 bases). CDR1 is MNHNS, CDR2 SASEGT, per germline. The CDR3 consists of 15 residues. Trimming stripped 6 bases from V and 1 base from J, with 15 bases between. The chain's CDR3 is CASSHLGLQNTEAFF. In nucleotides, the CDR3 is TGTGCCAGCAGCCATTTGGGACTGCAGAACACTGAAGCTTTCTTT.

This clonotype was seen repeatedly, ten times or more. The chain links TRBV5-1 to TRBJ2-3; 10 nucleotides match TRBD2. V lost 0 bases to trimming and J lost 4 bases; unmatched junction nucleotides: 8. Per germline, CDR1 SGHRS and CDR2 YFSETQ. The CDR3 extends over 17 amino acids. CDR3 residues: CASSLAIDSGGSDTQYF. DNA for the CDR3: TGCGCCAGCAGCTTGGCCATCGATAGCGGGGGGTCAGATACGCAGTATTTT.

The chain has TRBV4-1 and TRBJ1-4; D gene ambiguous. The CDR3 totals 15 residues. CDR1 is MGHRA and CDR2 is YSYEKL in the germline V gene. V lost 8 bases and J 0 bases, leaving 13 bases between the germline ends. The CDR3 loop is CASAVGVATNEKLFF. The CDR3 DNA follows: TGCGCCAGCGCCGTGGGTGTTGCAACTAATGAAAAACTGTTTTTT.

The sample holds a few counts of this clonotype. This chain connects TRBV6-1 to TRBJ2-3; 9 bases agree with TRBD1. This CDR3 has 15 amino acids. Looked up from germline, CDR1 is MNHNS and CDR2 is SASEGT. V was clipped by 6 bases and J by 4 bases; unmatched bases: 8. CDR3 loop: CASREDRGGPDTQYF. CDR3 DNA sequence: TGTGCCAGCAGGGAGGACAGGGGCGGCCCAGATACGCAGTATTTT.

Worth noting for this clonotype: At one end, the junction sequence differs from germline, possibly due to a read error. The chain's CDR3 is CASSYLGRPQWF. DNA of the CDR3: TGTGCCAGCAGTTACTTAGGACGCCCTCAGTGGTTT. The chain recombines TRBV6-6 with TRBJ1-1; unclear D gene. The CDR3 totals 12 residues. Germline loops: CDR1 MNHNY, CDR2 SVGAGI (reference sequence).

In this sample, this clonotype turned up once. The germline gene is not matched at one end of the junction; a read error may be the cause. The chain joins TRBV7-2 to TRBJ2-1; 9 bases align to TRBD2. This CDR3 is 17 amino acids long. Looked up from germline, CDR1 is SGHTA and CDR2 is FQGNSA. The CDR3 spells CASSVAGVLRSYNEQFF. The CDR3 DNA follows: TGTGCCAGCAGCGTAGCGGGGGTACTCCGCTCCTACAATGAGCAGTTCTTC.

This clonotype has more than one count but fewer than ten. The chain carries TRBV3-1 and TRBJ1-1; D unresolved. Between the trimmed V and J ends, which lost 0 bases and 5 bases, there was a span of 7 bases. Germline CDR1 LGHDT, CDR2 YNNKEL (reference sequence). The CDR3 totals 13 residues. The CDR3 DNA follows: TGTGCCAGCAGCCAAGATGAGGAAACTGAAGCTTTCTTT. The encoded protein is CASSQDEETEAFF.

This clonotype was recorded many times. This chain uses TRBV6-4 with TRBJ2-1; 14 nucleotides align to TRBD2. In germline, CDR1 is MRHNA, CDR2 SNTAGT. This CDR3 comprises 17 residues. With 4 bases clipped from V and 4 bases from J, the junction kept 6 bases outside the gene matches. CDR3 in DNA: TGTGCCAGCAGTGCCCGGACTAGCGGGGGGATATACAATGAGCAGTTCTTC. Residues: CASSARTSGGIYNEQFF.

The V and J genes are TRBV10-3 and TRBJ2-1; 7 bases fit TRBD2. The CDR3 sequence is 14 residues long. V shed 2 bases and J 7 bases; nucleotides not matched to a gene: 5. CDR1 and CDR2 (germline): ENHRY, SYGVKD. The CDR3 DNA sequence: TGTGCCATCAGTGAGACGCGCGGGAGTAATGAGCAGTTCTTC. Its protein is CAISETRGSNEQFF.

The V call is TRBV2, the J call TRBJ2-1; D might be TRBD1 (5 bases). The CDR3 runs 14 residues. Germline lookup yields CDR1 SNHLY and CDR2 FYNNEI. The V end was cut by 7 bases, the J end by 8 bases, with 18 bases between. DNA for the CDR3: TGTGCCAGCAAAAGTAGACAGCCTTTCGATGAGCAGTTCTTC. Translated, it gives CASKSRQPFDEQFF.

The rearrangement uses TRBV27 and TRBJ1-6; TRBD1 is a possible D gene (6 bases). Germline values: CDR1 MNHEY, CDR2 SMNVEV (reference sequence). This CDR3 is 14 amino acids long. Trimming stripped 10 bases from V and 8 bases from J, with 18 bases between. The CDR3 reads CATSRRDTYSPLHF. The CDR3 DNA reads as TGTGCCACCTCGCGACGGGACACCTATTCACCCCTCCACTTT.

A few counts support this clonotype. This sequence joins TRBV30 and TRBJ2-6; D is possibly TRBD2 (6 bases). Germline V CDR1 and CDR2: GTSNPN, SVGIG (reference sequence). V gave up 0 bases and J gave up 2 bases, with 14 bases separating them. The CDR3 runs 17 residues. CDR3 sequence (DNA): TGTGCCTGGAGTGTTTACGCCAGGGAGGCTGGGGCCAACGTCCTGACTTTC. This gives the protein CAWSVYAREAGANVLTF.

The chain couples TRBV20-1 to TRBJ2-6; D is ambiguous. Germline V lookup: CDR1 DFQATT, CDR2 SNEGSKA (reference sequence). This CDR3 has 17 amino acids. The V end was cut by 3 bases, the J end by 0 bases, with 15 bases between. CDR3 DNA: TGCAGTGCTAGCGCGCGGCCCCCAGGCTCTGGGGCCAACGTCCTGACTTTC. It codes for CSASARPPGSGANVLTF.

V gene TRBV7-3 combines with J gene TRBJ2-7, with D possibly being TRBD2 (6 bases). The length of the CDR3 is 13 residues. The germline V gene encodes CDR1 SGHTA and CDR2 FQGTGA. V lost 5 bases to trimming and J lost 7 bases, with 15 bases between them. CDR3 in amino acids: CASSHSAGTEQYF. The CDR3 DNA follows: TGTGCCAGCAGCCACTCAGCTGGGACTGAGCAGTACTTC.

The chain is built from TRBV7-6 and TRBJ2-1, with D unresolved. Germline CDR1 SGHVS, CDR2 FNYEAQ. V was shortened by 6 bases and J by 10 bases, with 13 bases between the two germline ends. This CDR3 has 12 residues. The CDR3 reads CASSLILGEQFF. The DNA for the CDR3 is TGTGCCAGCAGTTTAATCTTAGGCGAGCAGTTCTTC.

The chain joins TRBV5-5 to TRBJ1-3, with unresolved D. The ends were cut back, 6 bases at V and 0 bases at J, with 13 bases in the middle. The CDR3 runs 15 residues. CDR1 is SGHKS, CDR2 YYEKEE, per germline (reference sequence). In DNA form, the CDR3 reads TGTGCCAGCATTCTCGGTTCAGCCTCTGGAAACACCATATATTTT. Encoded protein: CASILGSASGNTIYF.

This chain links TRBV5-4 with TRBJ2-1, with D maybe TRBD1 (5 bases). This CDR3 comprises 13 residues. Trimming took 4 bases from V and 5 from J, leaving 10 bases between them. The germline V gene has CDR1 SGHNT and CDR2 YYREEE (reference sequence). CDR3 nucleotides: TGTGCCAGCAGCGATGACAGAGACAATGAGCAGTTCTTC. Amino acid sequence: CASSDDRDNEQFF.

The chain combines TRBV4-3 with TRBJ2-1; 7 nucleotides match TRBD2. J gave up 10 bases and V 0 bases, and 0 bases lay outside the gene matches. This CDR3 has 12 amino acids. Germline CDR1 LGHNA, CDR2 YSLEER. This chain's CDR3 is CASSQEGGEQFF. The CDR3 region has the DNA TGCGCCAGCAGCCAAGAGGGAGGGGAGCAGTTCTTC.

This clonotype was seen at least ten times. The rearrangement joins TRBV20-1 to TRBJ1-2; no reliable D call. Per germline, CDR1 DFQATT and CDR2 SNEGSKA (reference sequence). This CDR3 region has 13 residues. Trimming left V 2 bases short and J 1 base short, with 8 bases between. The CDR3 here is CSARTNSNYGYTF. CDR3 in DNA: TGCAGTGCTAGAACCAACAGTAACTATGGCTACACCTTC.

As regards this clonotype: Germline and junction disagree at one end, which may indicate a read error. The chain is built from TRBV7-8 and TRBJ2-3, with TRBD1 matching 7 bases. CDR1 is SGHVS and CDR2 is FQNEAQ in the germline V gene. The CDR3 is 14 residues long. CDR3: CVSTQTGPTDTQYF. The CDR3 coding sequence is TGTGTCAGCACCCAGACAGGGCCAACAGATACGCAGTATTTT. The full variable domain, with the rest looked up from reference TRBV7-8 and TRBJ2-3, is GAGVSQSPRYKVAKRGQDVALRCDPISGHVSLFWYQQALGQGPEFLTYFQNEAQLDKSGLPSDRFFAERPEGSVSTLKIQRTQQEDSAVYLCVSTQTGPTDTQYFGPGTRLTVL.